This T cell receptor (beta chain) stems from a study of blood T cell repertoires in COVID-19. Assay used: immunoSEQ multiplex PCR; TCRdb lists only in-frame clones, some missing. The sample contains roughly 300,000 clones, over 80% of which appear only once. This CDR3 has 15 residues. The germline V gene encodes CDR1 SGHNT and CDR2 YENEEA. V lost 4 bases, J lost 4 bases, and 6 bases stayed unmatched. The V gene is TRBV11-3, the J gene TRBJ2-3; 9 bases are a match to TRBD1. Input material: peripheral blood. The sequence was obtained from a woman in her thirties or forties who had recovered from COVID-19. DNA of the CDR3: TGTGCCAGCAGCTCCCAGACAGGGGGGCCAGATACGCAGTATTTT. This gives the protein CASSSQTGGPDTQYF.